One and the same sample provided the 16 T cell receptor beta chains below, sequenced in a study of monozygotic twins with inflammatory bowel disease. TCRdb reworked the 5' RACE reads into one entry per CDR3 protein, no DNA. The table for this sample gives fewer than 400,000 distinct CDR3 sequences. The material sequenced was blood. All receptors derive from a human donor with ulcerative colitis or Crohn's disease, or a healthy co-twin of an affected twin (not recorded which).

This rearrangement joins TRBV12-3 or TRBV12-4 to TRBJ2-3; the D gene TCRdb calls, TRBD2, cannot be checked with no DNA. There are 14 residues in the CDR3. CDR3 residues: CASSSKEGSDTQYF.

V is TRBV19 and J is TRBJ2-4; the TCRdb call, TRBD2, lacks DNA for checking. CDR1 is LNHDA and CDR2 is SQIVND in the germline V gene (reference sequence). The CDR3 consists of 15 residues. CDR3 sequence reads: CASRSVDREKNIQYF.

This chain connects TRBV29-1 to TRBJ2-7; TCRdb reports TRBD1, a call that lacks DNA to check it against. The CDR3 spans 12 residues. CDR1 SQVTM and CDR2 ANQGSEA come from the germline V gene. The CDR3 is CSVRGQTYEQYF.

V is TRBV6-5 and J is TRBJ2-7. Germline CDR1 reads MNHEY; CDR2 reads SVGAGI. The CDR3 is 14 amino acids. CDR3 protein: CASSTRTVTYEQYF.

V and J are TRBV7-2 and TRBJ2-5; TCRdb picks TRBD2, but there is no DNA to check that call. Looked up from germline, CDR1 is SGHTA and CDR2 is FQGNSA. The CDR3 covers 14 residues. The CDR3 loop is CASSLVEGPVTQYF.

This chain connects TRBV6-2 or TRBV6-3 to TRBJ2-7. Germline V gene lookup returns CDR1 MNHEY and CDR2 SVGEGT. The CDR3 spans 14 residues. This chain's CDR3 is CASSYSVGTYEQYF.

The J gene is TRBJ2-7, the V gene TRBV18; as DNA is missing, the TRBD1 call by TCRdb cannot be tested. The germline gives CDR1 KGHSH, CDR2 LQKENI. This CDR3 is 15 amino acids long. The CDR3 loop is CASSPGAGRPYEQYF.

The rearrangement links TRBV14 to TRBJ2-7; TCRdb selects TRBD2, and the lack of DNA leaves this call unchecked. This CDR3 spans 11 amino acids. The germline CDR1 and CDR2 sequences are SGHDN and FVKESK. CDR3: CASSLRTSIYF.

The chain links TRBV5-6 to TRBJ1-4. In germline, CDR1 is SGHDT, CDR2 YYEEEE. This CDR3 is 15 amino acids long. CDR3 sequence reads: CASSLVRHLGEKLFF.

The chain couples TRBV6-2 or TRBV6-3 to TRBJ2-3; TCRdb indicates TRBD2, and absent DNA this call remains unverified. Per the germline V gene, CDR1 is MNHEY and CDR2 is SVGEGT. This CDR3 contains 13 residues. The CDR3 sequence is CASRGSATDTQYF.

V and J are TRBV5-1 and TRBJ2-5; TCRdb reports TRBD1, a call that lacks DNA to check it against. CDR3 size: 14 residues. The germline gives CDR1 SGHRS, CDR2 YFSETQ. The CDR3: CASSTRDSQETQYF.

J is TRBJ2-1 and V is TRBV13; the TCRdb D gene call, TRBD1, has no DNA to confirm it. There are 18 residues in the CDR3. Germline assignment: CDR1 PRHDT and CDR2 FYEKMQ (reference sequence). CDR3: CASSLGAFRDSPYNEQFF.

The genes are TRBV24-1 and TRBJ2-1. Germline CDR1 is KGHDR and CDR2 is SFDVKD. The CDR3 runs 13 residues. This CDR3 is CATSDSLSYEQFF.

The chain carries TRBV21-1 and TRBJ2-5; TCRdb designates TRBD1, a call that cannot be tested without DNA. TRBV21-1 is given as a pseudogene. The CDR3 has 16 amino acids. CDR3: CASSKVSRNHSETQYF.

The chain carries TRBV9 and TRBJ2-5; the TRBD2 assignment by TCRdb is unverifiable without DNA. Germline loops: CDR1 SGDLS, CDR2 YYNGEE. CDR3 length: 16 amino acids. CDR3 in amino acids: CASSVVPSGARETQYF.

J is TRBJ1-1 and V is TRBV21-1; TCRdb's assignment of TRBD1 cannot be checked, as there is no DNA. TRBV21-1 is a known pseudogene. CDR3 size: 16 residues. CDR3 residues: CASSKPGHRLNTEAFF.